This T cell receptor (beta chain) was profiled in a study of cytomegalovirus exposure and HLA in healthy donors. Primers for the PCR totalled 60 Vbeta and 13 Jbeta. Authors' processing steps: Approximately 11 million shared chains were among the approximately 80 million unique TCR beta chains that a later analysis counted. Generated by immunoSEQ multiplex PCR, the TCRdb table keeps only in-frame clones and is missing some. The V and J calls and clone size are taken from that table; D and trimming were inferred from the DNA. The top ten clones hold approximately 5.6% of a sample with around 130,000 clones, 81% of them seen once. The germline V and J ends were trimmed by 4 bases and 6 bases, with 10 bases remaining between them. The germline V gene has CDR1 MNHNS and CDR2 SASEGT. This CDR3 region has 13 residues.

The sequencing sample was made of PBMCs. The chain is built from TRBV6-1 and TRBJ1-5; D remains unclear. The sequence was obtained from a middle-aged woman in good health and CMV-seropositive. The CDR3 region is CASSANEGQPQHF. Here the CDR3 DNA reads TGTGCCAGCAGTGCCAATGAGGGTCAGCCCCAGCATTTT.